This entry features one T cell receptor beta chain sequence. Use of 60 Vbeta and 13 Jbeta primers characterized the PCR. Profiling relied on immunoSEQ multiplex PCR, and the TCRdb table lists in-frame clones only, not all of them. The top ten hold approximately 9.4% of the sample, which has around 100,000 clones, around 70% seen once. This record belongs to a study of cytomegalovirus exposure and HLA in healthy donors. Germline V lookup: CDR1 SGHNT, CDR2 YENEEA. With V trimmed by 5 bases and J by 3 bases, 3 bases remained unmatched. CDR3 size: 14 residues. Sequenced input: PBMCs. The TCR sequence derives from a young man in good health and CMV-seropositive. V is TRBV11-3 and J is TRBJ2-2; 7 nucleotides line up with TRBD1. The CDR3 DNA sequence: TGTGCCAGCAGCCCCGGGACAGACACCGGGGAGCTGTTTTTT. Its protein is CASSPGTDTGELFF.